This passage covers 27 T cell receptor beta chains from one sample sequenced in a study of blood T cell repertoires in COVID-19 (TCRdb year 2020). Library method: the immunoSEQ multiplex PCR assay. Not all clones reach the TCRdb copy of this immuneACCESS table, which keeps in-frame sequences only. Checked studies attribute under half of the gap to unresolved V genes and leave the rest unexplained. The sample includes under 100,000 clones, with approximately 82% observed a single time. Together, the top ten hold 17% of the sample. The sample was peripheral blood. These receptors all stem from a woman in her sixties or seventies with acute or convalescent COVID-19.

This rearrangement joins TRBV4-2 to TRBJ2-2; 9 bases match TRBD2. The CDR3 runs 16 residues. CDR1 is LGHNA and CDR2 is YNFKEQ in the germline V gene. With V trimmed by 0 bases and J by 5 bases, 4 bases remained unmatched. In DNA, the CDR3 is TGTGCCAGCAGCCAAGATCTTGGACTAGCGACCGGGGAGCTGTTTTTT. Encoded protein: CASSQDLGLATGELFF.

V gene TRBV7-6 combines with J gene TRBJ1-1; 8 nucleotides match TRBD1. Germline assignment: CDR1 SGHVS and CDR2 FNYEAQ. The CDR3 is made up of 15 amino acids. J gave up 8 bases and V 4 bases, and 12 bases lay outside the gene matches. For the CDR3, the DNA is TGTGCCAGCAGCTCTAGGACAGGGTCCATCTCAGAAGCTTTCTTT. Translated, it gives CASSSRTGSISEAFF.

The rearrangement joins TRBV7-3 to TRBJ2-3; D may be TRBD1 (6 bases). This CDR3 region has 13 residues. V was pared by 2 bases and J by 4 bases, with 7 bases between. Germline CDR1 reads SGHTA; CDR2 reads FQGTGA. The CDR3 reads CASSLGGPDTQYF. The CDR3 nucleotides read TGTGCCAGCAGCTTAGGGGGCCCAGATACGCAGTATTTT.

The rearrangement links TRBV3-1 (or the pseudogene TRBV3-2) to TRBJ2-5; the D gene is possibly TRBD2 (5 bases). Trimming cost V 6 bases and J 5 bases, with 16 bases left between them. CDR1 is LGHDT and CDR2 is YNNKEL in the germline V gene (reference sequence). This CDR3 comprises 14 residues. CDR3 nucleotide sequence: TGTGCCAGCAGTCCCTTCGGGGTGGGGGAGACCCAGTACTTC. It yields the protein CASSPFGVGETQYF.

This chain connects TRBV7-9 to TRBJ1-4; D remains ambiguous. V lost 5 bases and J lost 2, with 9 bases in between. CDR3 length: 14 amino acids. CDR1 is SEHNR, CDR2 FQNEAQ, per germline (reference sequence). The CDR3 DNA sequence: TGTGCCAGCAGCGAGGTCCTGACTAATGAAAAACTGTTTTTT. Translating it yields CASSEVLTNEKLFF. Complete variable domain (other parts from reference TRBV7-9 and TRBJ1-4): DTGVSQNPRHKITKRGQNVTFRCDPISEHNRLYWYRQTLGQGPEFLTYFQNEAQLEKSRLLSDRFSAERPKGSFSTLEIQRTEQGDSAMYLCASSEVLTNEKLFFGSGTQLSVL.

V gene TRBV29-1 combines with J gene TRBJ1-1; the match to TRBD1 covers 8 bases. This CDR3 has 17 residues. V lost 6 bases, J lost 4 bases, and 19 bases stayed unmatched. CDR1 is SQVTM and CDR2 is ANQGSEA in the germline V gene. CDR3 residues: CSVLLQGQDRYSTEAFF. The CDR3 nucleotides read TGCAGCGTCCTATTACAGGGACAGGACAGATACAGCACTGAAGCTTTCTTT.

The chain recombines TRBV6-1 with TRBJ1-1; D is ambiguous. V dropped 3 bases and J dropped 1 base, with 3 bases sitting between them. CDR1 and CDR2 from the germline V gene are MNHNS and SASEGT. CDR3 length: 12 amino acids. The CDR3 loop reads CASSERNTEAFF. The CDR3 DNA sequence: TGTGCCAGCAGTGAGAGGAACACTGAAGCTTTCTTT.

This clone was recorded only once. The chain links TRBV29-1 to TRBJ1-4, with 7 nucleotides matching TRBD1. Germline CDR1 SQVTM, CDR2 ANQGSEA. The trim removed 6 bases at V and 7 bases at J, leaving 8 bases unmatched. The CDR3 runs to 13 residues. CDR3 bases: TGCAGCGTCAACGGGGCAGGGGGTGAAAAACTGTTTTTT. Residues: CSVNGAGGEKLFF.

The CDR3 region is CASRQGGTASNEQFF. The CDR3 region has the DNA TGTGCCAGCCGACAGGGGGGGACAGCAAGCAATGAGCAGTTCTTC. The chain joins TRBV28 to TRBJ2-1; 9 positions agree with TRBD1. CDR1 is MDHEN, CDR2 SYDVKM, per germline. The CDR3 is 15 amino acids. J was trimmed by 6 bases and V by 8 bases; bases with no gene match: 11.

The chain is built from TRBV5-8 and TRBJ2-7; D unclear. Germline V gene sequence: CDR1 SGHTS, CDR2 YDEGEE. CDR3 length: 12 amino acids. V dropped 2 bases and J dropped 2 bases, with 5 bases sitting between them. CDR3 protein: CASSLTAYEQYF. CDR3 nucleotides: TGTGCCAGCAGCTTAACGGCCTACGAGCAGTACTTC.

J is TRBJ1-3 and V is TRBV30; D is unclear. The CDR3 sequence is 12 residues long. The germline CDR1 and CDR2 sequences are GTSNPN and SVGIG (reference sequence). V lost 7 bases and J lost 2, with 9 bases in between. The CDR3 spells CASESPGNTIYF. CDR3 in DNA: TGTGCCTCCGAGAGCCCTGGAAACACCATATATTTT.

The rearrangement joins TRBV27 to TRBJ2-7; D not certain. The germline V gene has CDR1 MNHEY and CDR2 SMNVEV (reference sequence). This CDR3 spans 15 amino acids. The V end was cut by 1 base, the J end by 2 bases, with 12 bases between. Here the CDR3 DNA reads TGTGCCAGCAGTTTATTACAGAAGTATCCCTACGAGCAGTACTTC. Its protein product is CASSLLQKYPYEQYF.

This rearrangement joins TRBV3-1 (or the pseudogene TRBV3-2) to TRBJ1-6; 9 nucleotides agree with TRBD1. Germline V CDR1 and CDR2: LGHDT, YNNKEL (reference sequence). V gave up 4 bases and J gave up 7 bases; unmatched junction bases: 5. This CDR3 has 15 residues. The CDR3 bases are TGTGCCAGCAGCCTACAGACAGGGGGAAATTCACCCCTCCACTTT. Protein product: CASSLQTGGNSPLHF.

Note on this clone: The same CDR3 arises from other DNA sequences in this sample as well. CDR3 nucleotide sequence: TGTGCCAGCAGTTCACAAGAGACCCAGTACTTC. Translating it yields CASSSQETQYF. This rearrangement joins TRBV11-3 to TRBJ2-5; no definite D call. CDR1 and CDR2 from the germline V gene are SGHNT and YENEEA. The CDR3 spans 11 residues. V lost 6 bases to trimming and J lost 2 bases, with 4 bases between them.

The CDR3 DNA is TGTGCCAGCAGCGACACAGGGGGACTCACAGATACGCAGTATTTT. Its protein product is CASSDTGGLTDTQYF. V and J are TRBV5-4 and TRBJ2-3; 8 nucleotides agree with TRBD1. Germline CDR1 SGHNT, CDR2 YYREEE (reference sequence). The V segment lost 4 bases and the J segment 2 bases; nucleotides outside the gene matches: 6. The CDR3 is 15 residues long.

V gene TRBV30 combines with J gene TRBJ1-1; the match to TRBD1 covers 9 bases. The CDR3 sequence is 15 residues long. CDR1 GTSNPN and CDR2 SVGIG come from the germline V gene (reference sequence). Trimming at V came to 4 bases and at J to 7 bases, leaving 13 bases not matched to a gene. CDR3 sequence: CAWIGFALGQGEAFF. Here the CDR3 DNA reads TGTGCCTGGATTGGCTTCGCCTTGGGACAGGGTGAAGCTTTCTTT. Based on the CDR3 plus reference TRBV30 and TRBJ1-1, the full variable domain is SQTIHQWPATLVQPVGSPLSLECTVEGTSNPNLYWYRQAAGRGLQLLFYSVGIGQISSEVPQNLSASRPQDRQFILSSKKLLLSDSGFYLCAWIGFALGQGEAFFGQGTRLTVV.

The V gene is TRBV5-1, the J gene TRBJ2-5; possibly TRBD1 for D (6 bases). This CDR3 is 12 amino acids long. V was cut by 7 bases and J by 0 bases, with 7 bases left in between. The germline V gene has CDR1 SGHRS and CDR2 YFSETQ. The CDR3 DNA is TGCGCCAGCCGGGACAACCAAGAGACCCAGTACTTC. Translation: CASRDNQETQYF.

This clone was seen more than once but under ten times. The J gene is TRBJ2-1, the V gene TRBV7-2; D may be TRBD1 (6 bases). Between the trimmed V and J ends, which lost 5 bases and 2 bases, there was a span of 13 bases. CDR3 length: 15 residues. Germline V gives CDR1 SGHTA, CDR2 FQGNSA. In DNA form, the CDR3 reads TGTGCCAGCAGCCTGCGACAGGTAACCTACAATGAGCAGTTCTTC. This translates into CASSLRQVTYNEQFF.

The chain carries TRBV7-2 and TRBJ2-5, with TRBD2 matching 8 bases. The germline gives CDR1 SGHTA, CDR2 FQGNSA. V was pared by 2 bases and J by 3 bases, with 5 bases of the junction left unmatched. The CDR3 totals 15 residues. DNA of the CDR3: TGTGCCAGCAGCTTAAGGCGGGGGGCGGAAGAGACCCAGTACTTC. The encoded protein is CASSLRRGAEETQYF.

This rearrangement joins TRBV5-6 to TRBJ1-2; the D gene is possibly TRBD1 (6 bases). Trimming took 3 bases from V and 2 from J, leaving 17 bases between them. The germline V gene encodes CDR1 SGHDT and CDR2 YYEEEE. The CDR3 totals 16 residues. CDR3: CASSSPGGQFNYGYTF. CDR3 DNA sequence: TGTGCCAGCAGCTCGCCGGGGGGGCAGTTCAACTATGGCTACACCTTC.

This clone showed up just a few times. The rearrangement uses TRBV5-8 and TRBJ2-7; D gene unclear. The CDR3 has 15 amino acids. CDR1 is SGHTS and CDR2 is YDEGEE in the germline V gene. V shed 7 bases and J shed 0 bases, with 17 bases lying between them. The CDR3 sequence: CASQRKRSPSYEQYF. For the CDR3, the DNA is TGTGCCAGCCAGAGGAAGAGATCACCCTCCTACGAGCAGTACTTC.

The chain carries TRBV9 and TRBJ2-7; TRBD2 matches at 14 bases. CDR1 is SGDLS and CDR2 is YYNGEE in the germline V gene. V gave up 4 bases and J gave up 8 bases; unmatched junction bases: 8. CDR3 length: 15 amino acids. The CDR3 bases are TGTGCCAGCAGCACCCCCGGGACTAGCGGGAGCAAGCAGTACTTC. This translates into CASSTPGTSGSKQYF.

This rearrangement joins TRBV15 to TRBJ2-5; 7 positions agree with TRBD2. The germline CDR1 and CDR2 sequences are LNHNV and YYDKDF (reference sequence). V shed 11 bases, J shed 5 bases, and the junction held 8 bases outside the gene matches. This CDR3 comprises 12 residues. The CDR3 DNA sequence: TGTGCCGCCGCGCGGGGAGGGGAGACCCAGTACTTC. It is translated as CAAARGGETQYF.

The chain carries TRBV18 and TRBJ1-6; TRBD1 agrees at 9 bases. The trim removed 2 bases at V and 1 base at J, leaving 9 bases unmatched. Germline V lookup: CDR1 KGHSH, CDR2 LQKENI. CDR3 length equals 19 residues. The CDR3 loop reads CASSPYVTGGTSYNSPLHF. The CDR3 DNA is TGTGCCAGCTCACCATATGTTACAGGGGGCACATCCTATAATTCACCCCTCCACTTT.

V usage is TRBV19 and J usage is TRBJ1-5, with D unresolved. Germline V lookup: CDR1 LNHDA, CDR2 SQIVND (reference sequence). The germline V and J ends were trimmed by 2 bases and 5 bases, with 16 bases remaining between them. CDR3 size: 16 residues. The CDR3 coding sequence is TGTGCCAGTAGTATAACGGCGGTAAACTGGGATCAGCCCCAGCATTTT. This sequence encodes CASSITAVNWDQPQHF.

This clone was detected only once. The chain recombines TRBV7-2 with TRBJ2-7; 10 positions match TRBD2. Unmatched junction bases numbered 7, after V lost 1 base and J lost 7 bases. CDR1 is SGHTA and CDR2 is FQGNSA in the germline V gene. This CDR3 is built from 15 residues. This CDR3 is CASSLGAGGPWEQYF. The CDR3 DNA reads TGTGCCAGCAGCTTAGGAGCGGGGGGGCCTTGGGAGCAGTACTTC.

The chain carries TRBV5-4 and TRBJ2-3; 9 bases are a match to TRBD1. CDR3 length: 14 amino acids. Germline CDR1 SGHNT, CDR2 YYREEE (reference sequence). The junction had 9 bases not matched to a gene; V was cut back by 9 bases and J by 4 bases. The CDR3 loop is CATTTGGKADTQYF. CDR3 nucleotides: TGTGCCACCACCACAGGGGGCAAGGCAGATACGCAGTATTTT.